Sequencing of this T cell receptor (beta chain) was carried out in a study of radiation and T cells in renal cell carcinoma. Whole-study context: Nephrectomy followed 15 Gy stereotactic body radiation by 4 weeks. Whole-study results and caveats: Pretreatment tumor biopsies were lacking, so baseline clonotypes are unknown. Top tumor clonotypes rose in blood 2 weeks post-radiation, then contracted.

Measured with immunoSEQ multiplex PCR; TCRdb has only the in-frame clones, and not every one. The sample carries 130,000 or so clones, around nine tenths recorded once. About this clone: The antigen remains undetermined.

Time point described: baseline pretreatment blood. Sample treatment: 15 Gy SBRT to primary tumor, nephrectomy 4 weeks later. After SBRT, blood was collected at 2 and 4 weeks, plus baseline. The CDR3 contains 17 residues. From germline, CDR1 is MGHRA and CDR2 YSYEKL. With 1 base removed from V and 4 bases from J, the gap between germline ends came to 19 bases. The sequence was collected from a woman aged 45-65 years with renal cell carcinoma. The chain couples TRBV4-1 to TRBJ1-2, with a tentative D call TRBD1 (6 bases). Sequencing was performed on blood, taken from a patient whose treatment included radiotherapy and nephrectomy. The CDR3 is CASSQGRDTRGSYGYTF. Here the CDR3 DNA reads TGCGCCAGCAGCCAAGGCCGGGACACCCGAGGAAGCTATGGCTACACCTTC.